This T cell receptor (beta chain) was observed in a study of vaccination and CD4 T cells after COVID-19. Overall study: Mild disease affected several convalescent patients and severe disease one, all SARS-CoV-2 positive by nasal swab PCR. The study's findings and limits: The appearance of a median approximately 85% of reactive clones in convalescent patients occurred only post-vaccination.

This clonotype has only one observation. The antigen remains undetermined. The Oncomine TCR Beta short-read assay sequenced DNA from cultured CD4+ T cells. From the PCR reads, TCRdb called clonotypes with MiXCR, one entry per CDR3 protein. This sample carries several thousand distinct CDR3 sequences, 45% to 60% of them seen once, and the ten largest clones take 22%. This sample's treatment: approximately nine-day PBMC culture with coronavirus spike peptide pools or control peptides (ViraFEST assay). Peptide pool stimulation in ViraFEST expanded antigen-specific T cells, whose TCRs were then sequenced. The sequencing input was CD4+ T cells from blood, cultured in vitro. This TCR derives from a human donor who had recovered from COVID-19.

The CDR3 nucleotides are TGCAGTGCTACCCGGGACAGCTACAATCAGCCCCAGCATTTT. Protein product: CSATRDSYNQPQHF. The chain has TRBV20-1 and TRBJ1-5; 7 nucleotides agree with TRBD1. Losses at the gene ends were 4 bases for V and 3 bases for J; bases not matched to a gene: 6. The CDR3 sequence is 14 residues long. Per the germline V gene, CDR1 is DFQATT and CDR2 is SNEGSKA (reference sequence).